This T cell receptor beta chain was sequenced for a study of T-cell memory formation after mild COVID-19. Each CDR3 protein gets one entry after TCRdb re-called the 5' RACE reads with MiXCR. The sample lists about 150,000 distinct CDR3 sequences, roughly 15% seen once, with approximately 14% in the top ten. The study, taken as a whole, reports: Contracting clones from day 15 to 85 showed balanced CD4/CD8; later expanders favored CD4+.

Note on this clonotype: Its target is not known.

Germline V gene sequence: CDR1 LNHNV, CDR2 YYDKDF (reference sequence). This CDR3 contains 15 residues. V shed 5 bases, J shed 7 bases, and the junction held 9 bases outside the gene matches. This clonotype originated in an adult woman who had mild COVID-19 (a few samples of this study predate the infection). Cell type and time point are not known. This chain connects TRBV15 to TRBJ2-2; 8 nucleotides align to TRBD1. Sequenced: PBMCs or a T cell subset sorted from them (not recorded which). CDR3 region: CATSPRTGHGGELFF. CDR3 bases: TGTGCCACCAGCCCCCGGACAGGGCACGGCGGGGAGCTGTTTTTT.